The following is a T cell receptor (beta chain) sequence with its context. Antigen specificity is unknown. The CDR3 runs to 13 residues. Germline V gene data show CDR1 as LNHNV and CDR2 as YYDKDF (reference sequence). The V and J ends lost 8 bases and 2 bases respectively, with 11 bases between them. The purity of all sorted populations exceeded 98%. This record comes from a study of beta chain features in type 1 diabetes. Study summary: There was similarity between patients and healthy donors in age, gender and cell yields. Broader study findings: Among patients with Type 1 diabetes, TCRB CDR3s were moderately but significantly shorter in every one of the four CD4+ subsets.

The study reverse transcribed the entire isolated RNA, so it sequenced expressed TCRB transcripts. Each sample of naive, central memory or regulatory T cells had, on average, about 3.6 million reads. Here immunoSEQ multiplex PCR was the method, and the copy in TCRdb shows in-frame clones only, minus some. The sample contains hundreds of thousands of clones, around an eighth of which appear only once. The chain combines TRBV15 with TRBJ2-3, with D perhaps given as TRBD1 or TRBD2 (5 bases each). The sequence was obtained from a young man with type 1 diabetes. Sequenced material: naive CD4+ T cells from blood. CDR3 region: CATLGTNTDTQYF. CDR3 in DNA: TGTGCCACCCTAGGGACCAACACAGATACGCAGTATTTT. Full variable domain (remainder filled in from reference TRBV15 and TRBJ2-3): DAMVIQNPRYQVTQFGKPVTLSCSQTLNHNVMYWYQQKSSQAPKLLFHYYDKDFNNEADTPDNFQSRRPNTSFCFLDIRSPGLGDTAMYLCATLGTNTDTQYFGPGTRLTVL.